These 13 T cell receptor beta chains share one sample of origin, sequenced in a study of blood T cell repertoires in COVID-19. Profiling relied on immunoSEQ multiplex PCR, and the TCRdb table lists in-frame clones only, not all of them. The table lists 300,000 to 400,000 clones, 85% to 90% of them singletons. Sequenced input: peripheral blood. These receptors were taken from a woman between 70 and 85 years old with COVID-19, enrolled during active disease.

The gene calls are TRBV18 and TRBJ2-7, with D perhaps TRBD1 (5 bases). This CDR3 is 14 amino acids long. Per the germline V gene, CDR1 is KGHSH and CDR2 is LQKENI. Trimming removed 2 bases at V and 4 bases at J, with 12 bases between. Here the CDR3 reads CASSPSGSNYEQYF. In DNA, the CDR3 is TGTGCCAGCTCACCATCAGGGTCCAATTACGAGCAGTACTTC.

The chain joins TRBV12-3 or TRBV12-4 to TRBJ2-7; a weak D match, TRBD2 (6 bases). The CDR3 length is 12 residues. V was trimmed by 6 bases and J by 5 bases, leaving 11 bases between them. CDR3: CASRGRGDEQYF. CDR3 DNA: TGTGCCAGCAGAGGACGCGGGGACGAGCAGTACTTC.

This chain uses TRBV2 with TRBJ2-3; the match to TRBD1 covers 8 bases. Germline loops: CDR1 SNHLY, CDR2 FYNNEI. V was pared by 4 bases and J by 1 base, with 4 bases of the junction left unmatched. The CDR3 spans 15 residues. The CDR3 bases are TGTGCCAGCAGTGGACAGGGGATTGGCACAGATACGCAGTATTTT. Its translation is CASSGQGIGTDTQYF.

The CDR3 loop is CASSTGSNQPQHF. Here the CDR3 DNA reads TGTGCCAGCTCCACAGGGAGCAATCAGCCCCAGCATTTT. The chain couples TRBV11-2 to TRBJ1-5, with a possible D match to TRBD1 (6 bases). Germline lookup yields CDR1 SGHAT and CDR2 FQNNGV. V was pared by 8 bases and J by 1 base, with 9 bases between. CDR3 length equals 13 residues. Full variable domain (missing parts from reference TRBV11-2 and TRBJ1-5): EAGVAQSPRYKIIEKRQSVAFWCNPISGHATLYWYQQILGQGPKLLIQFQNNGVVDDSQLPKDRFSAERLKGVDSTLKIQPAKLEDSAVYLCASSTGSNQPQHFGDGTRLSIL.

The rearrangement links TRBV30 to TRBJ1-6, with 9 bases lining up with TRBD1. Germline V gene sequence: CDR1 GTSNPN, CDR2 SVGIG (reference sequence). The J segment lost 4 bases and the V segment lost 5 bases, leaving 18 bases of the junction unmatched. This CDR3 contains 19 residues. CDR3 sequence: CAWGNGQGYGGGYNSPLHF. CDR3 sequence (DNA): TGTGCCTGGGGGAACGGACAGGGGTATGGAGGAGGGTATAATTCACCCCTCCACTTT.

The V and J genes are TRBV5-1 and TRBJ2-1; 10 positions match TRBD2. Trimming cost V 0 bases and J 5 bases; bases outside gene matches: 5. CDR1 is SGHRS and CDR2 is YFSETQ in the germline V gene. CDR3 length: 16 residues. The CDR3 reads CASSLGSGGTNNEQFF. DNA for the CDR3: TGCGCCAGCAGCTTGGGTAGCGGGGGGACGAACAATGAGCAGTTCTTC. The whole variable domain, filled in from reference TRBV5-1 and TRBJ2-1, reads KAGVTQTPRYLIKTRGQQVTLSCSPISGHRSVSWYQQTPGQGLQFLFEYFSETQRNKGNFPGRFSGRQFSNSRSEMNVSTLELGDSALYLCASSLGSGGTNNEQFFGPGTRLTVL.

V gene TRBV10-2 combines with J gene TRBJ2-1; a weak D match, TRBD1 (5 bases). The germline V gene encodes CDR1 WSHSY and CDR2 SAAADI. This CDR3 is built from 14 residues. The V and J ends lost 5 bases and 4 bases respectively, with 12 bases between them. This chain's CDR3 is CASSTDSGYNEQFF. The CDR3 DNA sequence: TGCGCCAGCAGTACAGACAGTGGATACAATGAGCAGTTCTTC.

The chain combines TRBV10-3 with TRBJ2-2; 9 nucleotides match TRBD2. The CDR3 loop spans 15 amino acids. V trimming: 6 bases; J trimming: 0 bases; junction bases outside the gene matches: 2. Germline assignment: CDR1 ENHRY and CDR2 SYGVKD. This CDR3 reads CAISLAGTNTGELFF. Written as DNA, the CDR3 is TGTGCCATCAGCCTAGCGGGGACGAACACCGGGGAGCTGTTTTTT.

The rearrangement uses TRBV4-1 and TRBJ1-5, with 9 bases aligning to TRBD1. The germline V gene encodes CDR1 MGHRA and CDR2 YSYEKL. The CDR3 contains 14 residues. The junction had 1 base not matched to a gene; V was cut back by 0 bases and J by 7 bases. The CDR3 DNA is TGCGCCAGCAGCCAAGAGACAGGGGGGCAGCCCCAGCATTTT. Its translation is CASSQETGGQPQHF.

For the CDR3, the DNA is TGTGCCACCAGTCTAATGGCGGGACAGACACCACTTGCAACTAATGAAAAACTGTTTTTT. Residues: CATSLMAGQTPLATNEKLFF. The chain couples TRBV24-1 to TRBJ1-4; 7 nucleotides line up with TRBD1. Germline trimming cut 6 bases from V and 0 bases from J; bases unmatched to any gene: 18. Germline CDR1 is KGHDR and CDR2 is SFDVKD. The CDR3 covers 20 residues.

CDR3 nucleotides: TGTGCCAGCAGTGACCTGTATGGGGGCACCAATGAAAAACTGTTTTTT. It yields the protein CASSDLYGGTNEKLFF. The chain links TRBV6-1 to TRBJ1-4, with D possibly being TRBD1 (6 bases). Germline CDR1 reads MNHNS; CDR2 reads SASEGT. This CDR3 has 16 amino acids. Trimming took off 3 bases at V and 5 bases at J, with 16 bases between the two ends.

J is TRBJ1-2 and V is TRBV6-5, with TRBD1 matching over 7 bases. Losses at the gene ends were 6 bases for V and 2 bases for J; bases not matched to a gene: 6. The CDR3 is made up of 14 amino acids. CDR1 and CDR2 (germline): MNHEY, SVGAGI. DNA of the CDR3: TGTGCCAGCAGCGGGGACAGTGCGAACTATGGCTACACCTTC. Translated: CASSGDSANYGYTF.

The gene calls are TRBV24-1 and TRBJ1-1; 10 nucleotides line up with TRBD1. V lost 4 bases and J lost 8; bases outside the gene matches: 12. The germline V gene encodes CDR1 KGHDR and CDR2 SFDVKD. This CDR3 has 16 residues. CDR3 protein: CATSDSSRDRGSEAFF. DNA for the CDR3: TGTGCCACCAGTGACTCTTCCCGGGACAGGGGATCCGAAGCTTTCTTT.